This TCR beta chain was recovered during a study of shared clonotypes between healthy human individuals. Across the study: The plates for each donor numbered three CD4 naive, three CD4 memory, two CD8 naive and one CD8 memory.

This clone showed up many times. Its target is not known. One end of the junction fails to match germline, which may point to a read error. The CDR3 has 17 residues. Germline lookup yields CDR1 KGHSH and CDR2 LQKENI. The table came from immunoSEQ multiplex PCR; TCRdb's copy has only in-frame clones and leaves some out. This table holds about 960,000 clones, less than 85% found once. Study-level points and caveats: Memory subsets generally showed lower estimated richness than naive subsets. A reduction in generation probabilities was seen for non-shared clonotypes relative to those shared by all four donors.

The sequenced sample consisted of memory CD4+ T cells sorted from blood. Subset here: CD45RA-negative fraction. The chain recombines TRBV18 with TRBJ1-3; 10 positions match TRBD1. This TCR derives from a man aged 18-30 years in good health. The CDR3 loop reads CASSPQIGTGAGNTIYF. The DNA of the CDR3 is TGTGCCAGCTCCCCACAGATCGGGACAGGGGCCGGAAACACCATATATTTT.